The 14 T cell receptor beta chains given below trace back to one sample, sequenced in a study of blood T cell repertoires in COVID-19. The data were produced by immunoSEQ multiplex PCR, yet TCRdb's version contains in-frame clones alone and is incomplete. The sample contains 180,000 or so clones, 86% of which appear only once. The source material was PBMCs or T cells enriched from blood (not recorded which). These receptors were obtained from a woman aged 25 to 39 who had recovered from COVID-19.

V and J are TRBV25-1 and TRBJ2-6; 12 nucleotides line up with TRBD2. This CDR3 contains 17 residues. The V segment lost 4 bases and the J segment 0 bases; nucleotides outside the gene matches: 1. Germline V gene data show CDR1 as MGHDK and CDR2 as SYGVNS. CDR3 bases: TGTGCCAGCAGTGGGACTAGCGGGACCTCTGGGGCCAACGTCCTGACTTTC. It is translated as CASSGTSGTSGANVLTF. Supplemented by reference TRBV25-1 and TRBJ2-6, the full variable domain reads EADIYQTPRYLVIGTGKKITLECSQTMGHDKMYWYQQDPGMELHLIHYSYGVNSTEKGDLSSESTVSRIRTEHFPLTLESARPSHTSQYLCASSGTSGTSGANVLTFGAGSRLTVL.

This chain links TRBV9 with TRBJ2-3; 8 nucleotides agree with TRBD2. Germline V gene sequence: CDR1 SGDLS, CDR2 YYNGEE. V lost 0 bases and J lost 0; bases outside the gene matches: 6. This CDR3 comprises 17 residues. The CDR3 DNA reads TGTGCCAGCAGCGTAGGAATAGCGGGGTTTAGCACAGATACGCAGTATTTT. Protein sequence: CASSVGIAGFSTDTQYF.

The sample holds one count of this clone. The chain combines TRBV28 with TRBJ1-2; no firm D call. V gave up 3 bases and J gave up 4 bases, with 12 bases separating them. The CDR3 length is 14 residues. Germline values: CDR1 MDHEN, CDR2 SYDVKM. The CDR3 region is CASSFQQSLYGYTF. The CDR3 bases are TGTGCCAGCAGTTTTCAACAGAGCCTCTATGGCTACACCTTC.

This clone is a singleton in its sample. This rearrangement joins TRBV7-3 to TRBJ2-3; TRBD2 matches at 9 bases. This CDR3 has 15 residues. CDR1 is SGHTA, CDR2 FQGTGA, per germline. V dropped 3 bases and J dropped 4; count of bases not matched to a gene: 5. The CDR3 is CASSLGLAGSDTQYF. CDR3 sequence (DNA): TGTGCCAGCAGCTTGGGACTAGCAGGGTCAGATACGCAGTATTTT.

This chain links TRBV5-5 with TRBJ2-3, with D perhaps matching TRBD1 (5 bases). The germline gives CDR1 SGHKS, CDR2 YYEKEE (reference sequence). V was clipped by 1 base and J by 5 bases, with 14 bases between them. This CDR3 has 15 amino acids. CDR3 DNA: TGTGCCAGCAGCTTGTACGTAGGGGATGGAGATACGCAGTATTTT. The encoded protein is CASSLYVGDGDTQYF.

Notes on this clone: One junction end does not reproduce the germline sequence, and a read error may be involved. This chain uses TRBV19 with TRBJ2-3; D is unclear. The germline V gene has CDR1 LNHDA and CDR2 SQIVND (reference sequence). There are 14 residues in the CDR3. CDR3 bases: TGTGCCATTAGTGCGGCTGATAGCACAGATACGCAGTATTTT. It encodes CAISAADSTDTQYF.

The V call is TRBV18, the J call TRBJ2-1; TRBD1 aligns across 8 bases. The CDR3 consists of 15 residues. V lost 3 bases, J lost 6 bases, and 7 bases stayed unmatched. Germline CDR1 and CDR2: KGHSH and LQKENI. The CDR3 DNA reads TGTGCCAGCTCACCTCAGAGGGACAGGATCAATGAGCAGTTCTTC. Translating it yields CASSPQRDRINEQFF.

The genes are TRBV7-9 and TRBJ2-3, with 10 bases matching TRBD2. The CDR3 is 16 amino acids. Trimming cost V 5 bases and J 4 bases; bases outside gene matches: 9. The germline V gene has CDR1 SEHNR and CDR2 FQNEAQ (reference sequence). The CDR3 spells CASSITSGRVADTQYF. The CDR3 coding sequence is TGTGCCAGCAGCATTACGAGCGGGAGGGTGGCAGATACGCAGTATTTT. Supplemented by reference TRBV7-9 and TRBJ2-3, the full variable domain reads DTGVSQNPRHKITKRGQNVTFRCDPISEHNRLYWYRQTLGQGPEFLTYFQNEAQLEKSRLLSDRFSAERPKGSFSTLEIQRTEQGDSAMYLCASSITSGRVADTQYFGPGTRLTVL.

This chain uses TRBV29-1 with TRBJ2-3; possible D gene TRBD1, 5 bases. Trimming stripped 2 bases from V and 2 bases from J, with 8 bases between. CDR1 SQVTM and CDR2 ANQGSEA come from the germline V gene. The CDR3 sequence is 13 residues long. The CDR3 DNA follows: TGCAGCGTTGAAAGGGGAAACACAGATACGCAGTATTTT. Its translation is CSVERGNTDTQYF.

This clone was detected a few times. J is TRBJ2-7 and V is TRBV27, with TRBD2 identical over 7 bases. This CDR3 spans 13 amino acids. The germline CDR1 and CDR2 sequences are MNHEY and SMNVEV (reference sequence). V dropped 2 bases and J dropped 7; count of bases not matched to a gene: 5. DNA for the CDR3: TGTGCCAGCAGTTTAGTGGAGGGAGGGGAGCAGTACTTC. Protein product: CASSLVEGGEQYF.

This chain joins TRBV27 and TRBJ1-6; 8 nucleotides agree with TRBD1. The CDR3 covers 19 residues. The junction had 8 bases not matched to a gene; V was cut back by 1 base and J by 0 bases. Germline V gene lookup returns CDR1 MNHEY and CDR2 SMNVEV (reference sequence). The CDR3 sequence: CASSLFLRQGSSYNSPLHF. In DNA, the CDR3 is TGTGCCAGCAGTTTATTCCTCCGACAGGGGAGCTCCTATAATTCACCCCTCCACTTT.

The rearrangement uses TRBV19 and TRBJ2-1; D unclear. The V end was cut by 4 bases, the J end by 0 bases, with 10 bases between. Germline assignment: CDR1 LNHDA and CDR2 SQIVND (reference sequence). The CDR3 sequence is 15 residues long. The chain's CDR3 is CASSREAASYNEQFF. CDR3 coding DNA: TGTGCCAGTAGTAGAGAGGCGGCCTCCTACAATGAGCAGTTCTTC. Filled out from reference TRBV19 and TRBJ2-1, the complete variable domain reads DGGITQSPKYLFRKEGQNVTLSCEQNLNHDAMYWYRQDPGQGLRLIYYSQIVNDFQKGDIAEGYSVSREKKESFPLTVTSAQKNPTAFYLCASSREAASYNEQFFGPGTRLTVL.

This clone was seen a few times. The chain carries TRBV5-1 and TRBJ2-7; 9 nucleotides agree with TRBD1. CDR1 and CDR2 from the germline V gene are SGHRS and YFSETQ. With 1 base clipped from V and 6 bases from J, the junction kept 5 bases outside the gene matches. CDR3 length: 14 amino acids. The DNA for the CDR3 is TGCGCCAGCAGCTTGATACAGGGGGCGCCCGAGCAGTACTTC. This gives the protein CASSLIQGAPEQYF.

The gene calls are TRBV10-3 and TRBJ1-2; D may be TRBD1 (6 bases). The germline gives CDR1 ENHRY, CDR2 SYGVKD. This CDR3 is built from 17 residues. Trimming took off 6 bases at V and 5 bases at J, with 25 bases between the two ends. This CDR3 reads CAISPSPLRDMRYGYTF. DNA of the CDR3: TGTGCCATCAGCCCATCCCCTCTCAGGGACATGAGGTATGGCTACACCTTC.